The 32 T cell receptor beta chains below were found in one sample sequenced in a study of T-cell reconstitution after alpha-beta-depleted transplantation in children. This sample's TCRbeta library carried unique molecular identifier barcodes. MiXCR, applied by TCRdb to the PCR reads, yields one record per CDR3 protein. The table lists some 340,000 distinct CDR3 sequences, approximately 10% of them singletons. Sample: PBMCs from the stem cell graft donor, taken from the stem cell graft. These receptors all come from a human donor who donated a stem cell graft to a child with acute lymphoblastic leukemia.

V gene TRBV12-3 or TRBV12-4 combines with J gene TRBJ2-5, with TRBD2 matching over 10 bases. The trim removed 2 bases at V and 5 bases at J, leaving 8 bases unmatched. CDR3 length: 16 amino acids. DNA for the CDR3: TGTGCCAGCAGTTTACAACTAGCGGGAATTCTGGAGACCCAGTACTTC. This sequence encodes CASSLQLAGILETQYF.

This clonotype has a handful of counts. This chain connects TRBV20-1 to TRBJ2-1, with 10 positions matching TRBD1. Germline CDR1 is DFQATT and CDR2 is SNEGSKA (reference sequence). This CDR3 spans 14 amino acids. Trimming cost V 6 bases and J 2 bases; bases outside gene matches: 4. The CDR3 spells CSATGGRTYNEQFF. CDR3 DNA: TGCAGTGCGACAGGGGGCCGCACCTACAATGAGCAGTTCTTC.

There are many counts of this clonotype. The chain couples TRBV5-1 to TRBJ2-7; maybe TRBD1 (5 bases). Germline assignment: CDR1 SGHRS and CDR2 YFSETQ. V was cut by 5 bases and J by 1 base, with 10 bases left in between. CDR3 length: 13 amino acids. The CDR3 bases are TGCGCCAGCAGGGACCAGGGTTCCTACGAGCAGTACTTC. It translates to CASRDQGSYEQYF.

The rearrangement uses TRBV5-1 and TRBJ2-2; TRBD2 matches at 7 bases. J gave up 0 bases and V 4 bases, and 6 bases lay outside the gene matches. CDR1 is SGHRS and CDR2 is YFSETQ in the germline V gene. The CDR3 extends over 16 amino acids. The CDR3 sequence is CASSAGRGANTGELFF. For the CDR3, the DNA is TGCGCCAGCAGCGCGGGGAGGGGTGCGAACACCGGGGAGCTGTTTTTT.

This clonotype was detected many times. CDR3: CASSLPGRRENQYF. The CDR3 coding sequence is TGTGCCAGCAGCTTGCCGGGTCGAAGGGAAAACCAGTACTTC. V usage is TRBV5-4 and J usage is TRBJ2-5; no clear D. Germline V lookup: CDR1 SGHNT, CDR2 YYREEE (reference sequence). The CDR3 sequence is 14 residues long. Trimming removed 1 base from V and 10 bases from J, with 17 bases in between.

V gene TRBV28 combines with J gene TRBJ2-1, with 9 bases that match TRBD1. Losses at the gene ends were 5 bases for V and 6 bases for J; bases not matched to a gene: 11. The length of the CDR3 is 16 residues. Germline V CDR1 and CDR2: MDHEN, SYDVKM. CDR3 sequence: CASSTPGTGISNEQFF. The CDR3 nucleotides are TGTGCCAGCAGTACCCCCGGGACAGGGATAAGCAATGAGCAGTTCTTC.

This clonotype was picked up one time. The CDR3 reads CASSPWQGHSYGYTF. The CDR3, as DNA: TGTGCCAGCAGCCCCTGGCAGGGACATAGCTATGGCTACACCTTC. The V and J genes are TRBV7-9 and TRBJ1-2, with D perhaps TRBD1 (6 bases). The V end lost 5 bases, the J end lost 4 bases, and 17 bases lay between the germline ends. From germline, CDR1 is SEHNR and CDR2 FQNEAQ (reference sequence). The CDR3 sequence is 15 residues long.

This clonotype came up a few times. This chain links TRBV12-3 or TRBV12-4 with TRBJ2-7; D perhaps matches TRBD2 (6 bases). This CDR3 comprises 12 residues. Trimming took 5 bases from V and 13 from J, leaving 18 bases between them. CDR3 protein: CASSLRLGEKYF. CDR3 bases: TGTGCCAGCAGTCTAAGACTAGGGGAGAAATACTTC.

There are a few counts of this clonotype. This chain joins TRBV6-2 or TRBV6-3 and TRBJ2-1, with 12 bases fitting TRBD1. CDR1 is MNHEY, CDR2 SVGEGT, per germline. The length of the CDR3 is 15 residues. V dropped 1 base and J dropped 8; count of bases not matched to a gene: 3. CDR3 sequence: CASSYWDRGLDEQFF. DNA for the CDR3: TGTGCCAGCAGTTACTGGGACAGGGGGCTGGATGAGCAGTTCTTC.

This clonotype is a singleton in its sample. A much more abundant neighbour one base away suggests this may be a read error. In DNA form, the CDR3 reads TGTGCCATCAGTGAGCCGGGACAGACGTTAACCTACGAGCAGTGCTTC. This codes for CAISEPGQTLTYEQCF. V gene TRBV10-3 combines with J gene TRBJ2-7; 7 nucleotides match TRBD1. Germline CDR1 is ENHRY and CDR2 is SYGVKD. This CDR3 is 16 amino acids long.

The CDR3 nucleotides are TGCGCCAGCAGCCAAGAGCGACAGACCCATGAAAAACTGTTTTTT. Encoded protein: CASSQERQTHEKLFF. The J gene is TRBJ1-4, the V gene TRBV4-3; TRBD1 is a possible D gene (5 bases). Germline V gene data show CDR1 as LGHNA and CDR2 as YSLEER. This CDR3 comprises 15 residues. V shed 0 bases and J shed 6 bases, with 11 bases lying between them.

Here the CDR3 reads CASRRTGIDYGYTF. CDR3 coding DNA: TGTGCCAGCAGGCGGACAGGGATTGACTATGGCTACACCTTC. This rearrangement joins TRBV6-1 to TRBJ1-2; 8 bases are a match to TRBD1. The CDR3 consists of 14 residues. Trimming cost V 6 bases and J 3 bases; bases outside gene matches: 6. Germline CDR1 and CDR2: MNHNS and SASEGT.

This clonotype turned up a few times. V is TRBV6-2 or TRBV6-3 and J is TRBJ1-5, with D maybe TRBD1 (6 bases). The ends were cut back, 3 bases at V and 6 bases at J, with 21 bases in the middle. The CDR3 loop spans 17 amino acids. Germline V gene sequence: CDR1 MNHEY, CDR2 SVGEGT. The CDR3 DNA reads as TGTGCCAGCAGTTATGCGGGGGGCCGGCGCGTCAGTCAGCCCCAGCATTTT. Protein sequence: CASSYAGGRRVSQPQHF.

The chain is built from TRBV28 and TRBJ1-2; tentatively, D is TRBD1 (5 bases). Trimming pared 10 bases from V and 4 bases from J, leaving 13 bases between. The CDR3 extends over 12 amino acids. Germline assignment: CDR1 MDHEN and CDR2 SYDVKM. Written as DNA, the CDR3 is TGTGCCACCCGAAGAGACAGCTATGGCTACACCTTC. It translates to CATRRDSYGYTF.

In this sample, this clonotype turned up a few times. The CDR3 sequence: CASSQDRGGGRIEAKNIQYF. CDR3 DNA sequence: TGTGCCAGCAGCCAAGATCGAGGAGGGGGCAGGATTGAGGCCAAAAACATTCAGTACTTC. This chain joins TRBV4-2 and TRBJ2-4, with a weak D call TRBD1 (7 bases). Trimming pared 0 bases from V and 1 base from J, leaving 22 bases between. The CDR3 covers 20 residues. Germline CDR1 reads LGHNA; CDR2 reads YNFKEQ.

The CDR3 loop reads CSARVPSGTQTQYF. The CDR3 DNA is TGCAGTGCTAGGGTTCCTAGCGGGACCCAGACCCAGTACTTC. This chain joins TRBV20-1 and TRBJ2-5, with 9 bases that match TRBD2. Germline-derived CDR1 and CDR2 are DFQATT and SNEGSKA (reference sequence). The V segment lost 3 bases and the J segment 6 bases; nucleotides outside the gene matches: 8. The CDR3 sequence is 14 residues long.

This chain links TRBV20-1 with TRBJ2-1; 7 bases agree with TRBD2. Per germline, CDR1 DFQATT and CDR2 SNEGSKA (reference sequence). The V and J ends lost 1 base and 10 bases, in that order; junction bases with no gene match: 19. The length of the CDR3 is 17 residues. This CDR3 reads CSARGPSRPSGIREQFF. In DNA, the CDR3 is TGCAGTGCTAGAGGGCCCAGCCGTCCTAGCGGAATTAGGGAGCAGTTCTTC.

This clonotype has more than one count but fewer than ten. V is TRBV6-2 or TRBV6-3 and J is TRBJ2-3, with 9 nucleotides matching TRBD2. The V segment lost 6 bases and the J segment 4 bases; nucleotides outside the gene matches: 8. CDR3 size: 15 residues. CDR1 is MNHEY, CDR2 SVGEGT, per germline. CDR3 amino acids: CASSYSGRGSDTQYF. The CDR3 DNA reads as TGTGCCAGCAGCTATAGCGGGAGAGGGTCAGATACGCAGTATTTT.

This clonotype has a count of ten or more. V usage is TRBV7-9 and J usage is TRBJ2-2; weak D call: TRBD2 (6 bases). CDR1 is SEHNR, CDR2 FQNEAQ, per germline (reference sequence). The CDR3 loop spans 14 amino acids. V dropped 5 bases and J dropped 0 bases, with 7 bases sitting between them. The CDR3 sequence is CASSQRANTGELFF. CDR3 in DNA: TGTGCCAGCAGCCAGCGGGCGAACACCGGGGAGCTGTTTTTT. Full variable domain (remainder filled in from reference TRBV7-9 and TRBJ2-2): DTGVSQNPRHKITKRGQNVTFRCDPISEHNRLYWYRQTLGQGPEFLTYFQNEAQLEKSRLLSDRFSAERPKGSFSTLEIQRTEQGDSAMYLCASSQRANTGELFFGEGSRLTVL.

J is TRBJ2-7 and V is TRBV20-1; the D gene is possibly TRBD2 (6 bases). V was clipped by 1 base and J by 4 bases, with 14 bases between them. CDR1 is DFQATT and CDR2 is SNEGSKA in the germline V gene (reference sequence). The CDR3 contains 14 residues. The CDR3 coding sequence is TGCAGTGCTAGAGGACTAGTGGTGGGTTACGAGCAGTACTTC. Its protein product is CSARGLVVGYEQYF.

V and J are TRBV7-9 and TRBJ2-3; D ambiguous. The CDR3 is 15 amino acids. The ends were cut back, 4 bases at V and 0 bases at J, with 11 bases in the middle. Germline assignment: CDR1 SEHNR and CDR2 FQNEAQ (reference sequence). This CDR3 is CASSSRTSSTDTQYF. CDR3 DNA sequence: TGTGCCAGCAGCTCCCGCACTTCTAGCACAGATACGCAGTATTTT. The complete variable domain, with remaining parts taken from reference TRBV7-9 and TRBJ2-3, reads DTGVSQNPRHKITKRGQNVTFRCDPISEHNRLYWYRQTLGQGPEFLTYFQNEAQLEKSRLLSDRFSAERPKGSFSTLEIQRTEQGDSAMYLCASSSRTSSTDTQYFGPGTRLTVL.

The V call is TRBV28, the J call TRBJ2-7; no definite D call. This CDR3 region has 14 residues. Germline V lookup: CDR1 MDHEN, CDR2 SYDVKM. The V end lost 4 bases, the J end lost 1 base, and 11 bases lay between the germline ends. In nucleotides, the CDR3 is TGTGCCAGCAGTTCTCGGTATATTTCCTACGAGCAGTACTTC. As protein: CASSSRYISYEQYF.

The rearrangement uses TRBV10-3 and TRBJ2-5; 9 nucleotides line up with TRBD2. Germline CDR1 is ENHRY and CDR2 is SYGVKD. The V and J ends lost 2 bases and 5 bases, in that order; junction bases with no gene match: 3. The CDR3 consists of 14 residues. The CDR3 DNA follows: TGTGCCATCAGTGAGGCGGGAGGGGGGGAGACCCAGTACTTC. Its protein is CAISEAGGGETQYF.

The genes are TRBV5-1 and TRBJ2-1, with 10 bases that match TRBD1. CDR3 length: 14 residues. Germline-derived CDR1 and CDR2 are SGHRS and YFSETQ. Trimming took 4 bases from V and 8 from J; bases not matched to a gene: 6. DNA of the CDR3: TGCGCCAGCAGCCCGGGACAGGGGACGGATGAGCAGTTCTTC. This codes for CASSPGQGTDEQFF.

This sequence joins TRBV3-1 and TRBJ2-3; a weak D match, TRBD2 (5 bases). Trimming stripped 6 bases from V and 4 bases from J, with 29 bases between. The CDR3 is 19 residues long. Germline V gene sequence: CDR1 LGHDT, CDR2 YNNKEL (reference sequence). CDR3 bases: TGTGCCAGCAGTCCCTCCACACCCTTATGGTCCCGGGGATCAGATACGCAGTATTTT. This codes for CASSPSTPLWSRGSDTQYF.

The rearrangement links TRBV7-8 to TRBJ2-1, with 7 nucleotides matching TRBD1. Germline trimming cut 5 bases from V and 2 bases from J; bases unmatched to any gene: 12. The germline V gene has CDR1 SGHVS and CDR2 FQNEAQ. CDR3 size: 17 residues. The CDR3 region is CASSILRRTGAYNEQFF. CDR3 coding DNA: TGTGCCAGCAGCATCCTCCGCCGCACAGGGGCCTACAATGAGCAGTTCTTC. Supplemented by reference TRBV7-8 and TRBJ2-1, the full variable domain reads GAGVSQSPRYKVAKRGQDVALRCDPISGHVSLFWYQQALGQGPEFLTYFQNEAQLDKSGLPSDRFFAERPEGSVSTLKIQRTQQEDSAVYLCASSILRRTGAYNEQFFGPGTRLTVL.

This clonotype was detected only a few times. This chain uses TRBV27 with TRBJ2-7; D is perhaps TRBD1 (7 bases). The V end was cut by 11 bases, the J end by 5 bases, with 28 bases between. CDR1 MNHEY and CDR2 SMNVEV come from the germline V gene (reference sequence). This CDR3 is 16 amino acids long. The CDR3 region is CAAAGGTGRGVDEQYF. DNA for the CDR3: TGTGCCGCAGCAGGGGGAACGGGACGCGGGGTTGACGAGCAGTACTTC.

This clonotype was counted between two and nine times. The CDR3 DNA reads as TGCAGCGTTGTTGGGGCATACAATGAGCAGTTCTTC. Translated, it gives CSVVGAYNEQFF. The gene calls are TRBV29-1 and TRBJ2-1; tentative D call: TRBD1 (5 bases). This CDR3 contains 12 residues. The germline gives CDR1 SQVTM, CDR2 ANQGSEA. Trimming stripped 4 bases from V and 4 bases from J, with 8 bases between.

This clonotype was detected a few times. The gene calls are TRBV20-1 and TRBJ2-1; tentatively, D is TRBD2 (6 bases). The germline gives CDR1 DFQATT, CDR2 SNEGSKA (reference sequence). The CDR3 loop spans 15 amino acids. Trimming removed 0 bases from V and 5 bases from J, with 14 bases in between. CDR3 residues: CSARDIGLRNNEQFF. DNA for the CDR3: TGCAGTGCTAGAGATATAGGACTACGTAACAATGAGCAGTTCTTC.

The V call is TRBV7-9, the J call TRBJ1-4; D might be TRBD1 (5 bases). V gave up 7 bases and J gave up 4 bases, with 22 bases separating them. Germline-derived CDR1 and CDR2 are SEHNR and FQNEAQ (reference sequence). CDR3 length equals 17 residues. The CDR3 loop reads CASTQGRTHGINEKLFF. The CDR3 coding sequence is TGTGCCAGCACTCAAGGTCGGACACACGGGATTAATGAAAAACTGTTTTTT.

This clonotype was seen a handful of times. The chain employs TRBV7-2 and TRBJ1-1; D uncertain. CDR1 and CDR2 (germline): SGHTA, FQGNSA. This CDR3 is built from 13 residues. V was shortened by 4 bases and J by 11 bases, with 17 bases between the two germline ends. The CDR3: CASSSAPPFRAFF. CDR3 nucleotides: TGTGCCAGCAGCTCGGCACCTCCTTTTAGGGCTTTCTTT.

This clonotype showed up just a few times. The V call is TRBV7-9, the J call TRBJ1-4, with D hard to call. The V end was cut by 5 bases, the J end by 8 bases, with 12 bases between. Germline V CDR1 and CDR2: SEHNR, FQNEAQ (reference sequence). The CDR3 extends over 13 amino acids. CDR3 DNA: TGTGCCAGCAGCCTGTTAACAGCCGAAAAACTGTTTTTT. This codes for CASSLLTAEKLFF.